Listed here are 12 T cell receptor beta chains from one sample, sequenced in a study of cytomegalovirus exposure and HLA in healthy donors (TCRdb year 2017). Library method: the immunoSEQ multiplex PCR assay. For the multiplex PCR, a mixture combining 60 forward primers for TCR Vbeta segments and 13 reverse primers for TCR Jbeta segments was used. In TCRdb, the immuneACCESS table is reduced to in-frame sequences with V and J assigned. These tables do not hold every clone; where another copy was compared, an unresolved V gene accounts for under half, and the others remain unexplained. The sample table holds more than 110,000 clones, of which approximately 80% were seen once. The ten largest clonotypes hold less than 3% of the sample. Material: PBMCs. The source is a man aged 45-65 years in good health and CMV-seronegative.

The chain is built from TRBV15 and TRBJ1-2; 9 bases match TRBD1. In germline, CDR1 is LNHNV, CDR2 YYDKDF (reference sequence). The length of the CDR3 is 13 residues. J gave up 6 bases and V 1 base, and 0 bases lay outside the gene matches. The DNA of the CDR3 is TGTGCCACCAGCAGAGGACAGGGGGATGGCTACACCTTC. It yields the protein CATSRGQGDGYTF.

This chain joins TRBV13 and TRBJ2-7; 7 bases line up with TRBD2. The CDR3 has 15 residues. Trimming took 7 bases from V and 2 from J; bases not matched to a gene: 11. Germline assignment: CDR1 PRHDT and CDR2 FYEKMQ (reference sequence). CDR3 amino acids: CASTRGFAGAYEQYF. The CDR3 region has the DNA TGTGCCAGCACCCGGGGGTTTGCGGGAGCCTACGAGCAGTACTTC.

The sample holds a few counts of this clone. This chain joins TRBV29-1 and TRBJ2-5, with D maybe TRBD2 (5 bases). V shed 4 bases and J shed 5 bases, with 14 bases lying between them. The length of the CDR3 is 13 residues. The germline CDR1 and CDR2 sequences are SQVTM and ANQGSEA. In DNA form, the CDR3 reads TGCAGCGTTGCTGTCTCTAGCCAGGAGACCCAGTACTTC. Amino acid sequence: CSVAVSSQETQYF.

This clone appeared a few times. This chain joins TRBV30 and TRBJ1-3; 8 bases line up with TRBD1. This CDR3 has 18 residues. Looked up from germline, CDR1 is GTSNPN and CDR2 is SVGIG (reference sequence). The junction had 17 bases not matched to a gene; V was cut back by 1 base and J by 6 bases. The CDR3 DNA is TGTGCCTGGAGTGGTAGCTTCCTACGGTGGACAGGGCCAAACACCATATATTTT. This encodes CAWSGSFLRWTGPNTIYF.

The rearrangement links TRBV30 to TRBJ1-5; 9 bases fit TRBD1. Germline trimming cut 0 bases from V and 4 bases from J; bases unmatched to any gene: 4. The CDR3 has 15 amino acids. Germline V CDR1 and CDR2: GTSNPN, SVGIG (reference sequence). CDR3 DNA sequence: TGTGCCTGGAGTGTCCCGACAGGGGGGAATCAGCCCCAGCATTTT. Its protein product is CAWSVPTGGNQPQHF.

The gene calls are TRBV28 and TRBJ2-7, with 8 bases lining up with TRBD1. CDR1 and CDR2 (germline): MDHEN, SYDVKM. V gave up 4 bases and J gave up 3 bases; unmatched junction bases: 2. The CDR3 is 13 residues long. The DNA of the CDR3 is TGTGCCAGCAGTTATACAGGGGGCTACGAGCAGTACTTC. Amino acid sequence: CASSYTGGYEQYF.

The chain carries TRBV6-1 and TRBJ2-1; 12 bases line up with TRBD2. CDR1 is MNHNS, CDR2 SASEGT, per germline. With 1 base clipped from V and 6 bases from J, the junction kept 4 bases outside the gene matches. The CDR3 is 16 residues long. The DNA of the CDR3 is TGTGCCAGCAGTGAAGAACTAGCGGGAGGAAGCAATGAGCAGTTCTTC. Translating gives CASSEELAGGSNEQFF.

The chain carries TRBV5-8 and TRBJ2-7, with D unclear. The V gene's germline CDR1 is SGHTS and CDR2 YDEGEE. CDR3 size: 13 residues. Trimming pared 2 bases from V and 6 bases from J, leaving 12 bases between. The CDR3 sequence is CASSFGSSGEQYF. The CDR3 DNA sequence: TGTGCCAGCAGCTTTGGCTCATCAGGCGAGCAGTACTTC.

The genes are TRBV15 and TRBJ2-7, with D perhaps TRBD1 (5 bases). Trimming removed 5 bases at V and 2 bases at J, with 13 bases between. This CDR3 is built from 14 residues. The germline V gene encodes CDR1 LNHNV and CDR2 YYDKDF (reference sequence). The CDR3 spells CATSASGNTYEQYF. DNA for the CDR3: TGTGCCACCAGCGCGTCAGGGAATACCTACGAGCAGTACTTC. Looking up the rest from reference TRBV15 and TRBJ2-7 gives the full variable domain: DAMVIQNPRYQVTQFGKPVTLSCSQTLNHNVMYWYQQKSSQAPKLLFHYYDKDFNNEADTPDNFQSRRPNTSFCFLDIRSPGLGDTAMYLCATSASGNTYEQYFGPGTRLTVT.

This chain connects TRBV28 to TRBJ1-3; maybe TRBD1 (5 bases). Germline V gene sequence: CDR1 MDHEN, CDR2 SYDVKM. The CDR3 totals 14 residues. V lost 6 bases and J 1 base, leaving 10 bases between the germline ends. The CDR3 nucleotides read TGTGCCAGCAGAACGACAGCTTCTGGAAACACCATATATTTT. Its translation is CASRTTASGNTIYF.

This chain's CDR3 is CAWSLESVSYEQYF. The CDR3 nucleotides are TGTGCCTGGAGCTTGGAGAGCGTCTCCTACGAGCAGTACTTC. The chain couples TRBV30 to TRBJ2-7; no definite D call. Trimming took 3 bases from V and 0 from J, leaving 12 bases between them. Germline CDR1 GTSNPN, CDR2 SVGIG (reference sequence). This CDR3 contains 14 residues.

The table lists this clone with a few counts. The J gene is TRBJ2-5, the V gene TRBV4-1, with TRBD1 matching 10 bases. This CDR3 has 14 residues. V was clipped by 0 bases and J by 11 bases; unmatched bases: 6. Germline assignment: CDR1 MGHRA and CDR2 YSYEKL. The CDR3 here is CASSQDRTGGRQYF. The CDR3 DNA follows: TGCGCCAGCAGCCAAGATCGGACAGGGGGAAGGCAGTACTTC.